The T cell receptor (beta chain) under discussion was sequenced for a study of blood T cells in healthy people across ages. The CDR3 covers 14 residues. V gave up 0 bases and J gave up 7 bases, with 14 bases separating them. Germline CDR1 and CDR2: SGDLS and YYNGEE. The second PCR ran roughly 6 to 11 cycles with a sample-barcoded 5' primer and J-beta primers. Via MiXCR, TCRdb re-called the 5' RACE reads, giving one row per CDR3 protein. The sample records fewer than 950,000 distinct CDR3 sequences, roughly 50% being singletons. Study-wide findings and caveats: Expanded clonotype changes were possibly confounded by unknown donor CMV status. Age advanced and TCR beta diversity per million T cells fell, roughly linearly. There was a strong correlation between TCR beta diversity and naive T cell percentage.

Isolation of PBMCs gave at least 7 million cells per sample. This clonotype was observed a handful of times. The antigen is not known. The source of this sequence is a man older than 75 in good health. Source material: blood. The chain combines TRBV9 with TRBJ2-7; tentatively, D is TRBD2 (6 bases). In nucleotides, the CDR3 is TGTGCCAGCAGCGTAGAGACTAGTGGCGCTGAGCAGTACTTC. Translated: CASSVETSGAEQYF.